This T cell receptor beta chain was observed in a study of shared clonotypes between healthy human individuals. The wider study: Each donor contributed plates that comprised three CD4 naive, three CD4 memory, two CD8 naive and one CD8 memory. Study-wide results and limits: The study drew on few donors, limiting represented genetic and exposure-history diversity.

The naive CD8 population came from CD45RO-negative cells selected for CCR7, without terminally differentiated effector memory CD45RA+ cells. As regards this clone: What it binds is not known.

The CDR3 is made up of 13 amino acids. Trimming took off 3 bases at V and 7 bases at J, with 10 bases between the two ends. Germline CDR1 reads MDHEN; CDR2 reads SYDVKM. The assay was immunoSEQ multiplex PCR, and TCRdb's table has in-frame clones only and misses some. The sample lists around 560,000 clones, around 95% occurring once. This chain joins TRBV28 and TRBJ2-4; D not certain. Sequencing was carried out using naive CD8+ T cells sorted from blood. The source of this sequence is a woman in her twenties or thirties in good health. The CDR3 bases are TGTGCCAGCAGTTTGCAGAGTGAGAACATTCAGTACTTC. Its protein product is CASSLQSENIQYF. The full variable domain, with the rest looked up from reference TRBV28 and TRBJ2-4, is DVKVTQSSRYLVKRTGEKVFLECVQDMDHENMFWYRQDPGLGLRLIYFSYDVKMKEKGDIPEGYSVSREKKERFSLILESASTNQTSMYLCASSLQSENIQYFGAGTRLSVL.